A single count supports the clone carrying this T cell receptor (beta chain). What it binds is unknown. The data stem from a study of T cell responses to AZD1222 COVID-19 vaccine. Study results and caveats: Donor demographics were predominantly white British with a female majority; clonal diversity may be underestimated. Spike-specific TCR breadth rose after two AZD1222 doses, and depth rose as well. Baseline serology detected seropositivity in only 5 or 6 AZD1222 recipients.

Profiled with immunoSEQ multiplex PCR; TCRdb holds only in-frame clones, not every one. The sample has fewer than 110,000 clones, roughly 88% seen once. This sample comprised peripheral blood, obtained on day 0 of AZD1222 vaccination. The sequence was obtained from an adult in good health.

The CDR3 loop is CASSKAGMRWRTQEGISNQPQHF. The CDR3 nucleotides are TGTGCCAGCAGCAAAGCAGGGATGCGGTGGCGCACACAGGAGGGGATAAGCAATCAGCCCCAGCATTTT. The chain couples TRBV21-1 to TRBJ1-5. TRBV21-1 is an annotated pseudogene. The length of the CDR3 is 23 residues.